This T cell receptor (beta chain) stems from a study of blood T cell repertoires in COVID-19 (TCRdb year 2020). Background for the entire study: The collaborator samples originated in the United States, Italy and Spain and spanned the acute and convalescent phases of COVID-19. Where HLA class I and class II types were available, the types were taken from metadata supplied by the sample provider, not from assay-based typing. The material from the prospective study consisted of cDNA or gDNA derived from T cells, B-cell-depleted T cells, or PBMCs. The samples were drawn from the first 160 participants of the ongoing ImmuneRACE study and from some 1,300 subjects provided by 6 global collaborators. The repertoires were released in a freely available public database intended as a resource for research on the immune response to SARS-CoV-2. A de-identified subject ID, COVID-19 status, age in years and sex were almost always included in the sample metadata. Subjects who had been exposed to COVID-19, were actively infected with it, or had recovered from it provided the deeply sampled blood TCRbeta repertoires that made up the dataset. What the study reported, not specific to this receptor: Clinical and demographic metadata were provided uncurated, with the amount varying by source and participant.

At one collaborating source in Seattle, patients were enrolled during active infection and were followed longitudinally through the course of disease. The collaborating institutions used their own protocols to collect whole blood in K2EDTA tubes. For TCRbeta analysis, collaborators shipped samples as frozen whole blood, isolated PBMCs, or DNA extracted from either of those sample types. TCRbeta CDR3 regions were amplified from genomic DNA using the immunoSEQ Assay, a bias-controlled multiplex PCR. The paper's data handling went like this. Within the assay, amplification of reference gene primers was used to estimate how many nucleated cells each sample contained. Sequence reads were collapsed and filtered to measure the absolute abundance of every unique TCRbeta CDR3 rearrangement. For each sample, productive Simpson clonality was calculated by taking the square root of Simpson's diversity index across productive rearrangements. The immuneACCESS repertoire file appears here via TCRdb, limited to in-frame rearrangements. These files lack a portion of the clones; in checked studies, under half of the deficit traces to unresolved V genes, and the cause of the others is not known. The D gene and trimming were derived from the DNA, and the V and J assignments and clone size from that table. Here the sample has almost 350,000 clones; around 90% occur a single time. The ten largest clones represent just under 4% of the sample.

Turning to this clone: Its antigen has not been determined. Base qualities are missing; no much larger clone stands one base away.

The clonotype originates from a woman aged 60-70 years with COVID-19, enrolled during active disease. Sequencing used peripheral blood.

The CDR3 reads as follows: CASSLNNSPLHF. The nucleotides read TGTGCCAGCAGCCTTAATAATTCACCCCTCCACTTT. The rearranged segments are TRBV28 and TRBJ1-6, with the D gene not clear enough to name. Reading the germline V gene gives CDR1 MDHEN and CDR2 SYDVKM. CDR3 length: 12 amino acids, cysteine to phenylalanine. Only the CDR3 DNA is retained, 36 bases long and in frame from the first base. Between the V and J ends, shortened by 6 bases and 5 bases respectively, the junction contains 5 bases.